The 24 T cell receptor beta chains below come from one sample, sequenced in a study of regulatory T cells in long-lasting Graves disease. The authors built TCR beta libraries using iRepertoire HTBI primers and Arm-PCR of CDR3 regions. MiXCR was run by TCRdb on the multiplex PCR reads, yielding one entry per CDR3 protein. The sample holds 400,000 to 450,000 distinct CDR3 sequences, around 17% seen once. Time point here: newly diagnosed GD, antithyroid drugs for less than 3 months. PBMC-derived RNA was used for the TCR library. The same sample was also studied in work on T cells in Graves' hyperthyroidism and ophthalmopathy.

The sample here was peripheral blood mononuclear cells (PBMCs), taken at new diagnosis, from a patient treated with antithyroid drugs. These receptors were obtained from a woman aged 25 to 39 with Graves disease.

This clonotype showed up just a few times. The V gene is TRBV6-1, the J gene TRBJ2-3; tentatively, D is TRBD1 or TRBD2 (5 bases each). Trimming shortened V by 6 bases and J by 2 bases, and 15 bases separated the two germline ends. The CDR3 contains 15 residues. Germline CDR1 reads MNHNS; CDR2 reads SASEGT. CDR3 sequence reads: CASRPGRETTDTQYF. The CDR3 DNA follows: TGTGCCAGCAGGCCGGGACGTGAGACCACAGATACGCAGTATTTT.

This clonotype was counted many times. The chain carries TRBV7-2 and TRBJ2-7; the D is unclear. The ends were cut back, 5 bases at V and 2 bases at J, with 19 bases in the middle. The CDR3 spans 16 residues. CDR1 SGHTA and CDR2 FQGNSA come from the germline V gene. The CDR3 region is CASSPRQGEGPYEQYF. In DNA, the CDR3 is TGTGCCAGCAGCCCACGACAAGGCGAAGGTCCCTACGAGCAGTACTTC. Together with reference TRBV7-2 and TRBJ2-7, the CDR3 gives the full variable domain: GAGVSQSPSNKVTEKGKDVELRCDPISGHTALYWYRQSLGQGLEFLIYFQGNSAPDKSGLPSDRFSAERTGGSVSTLTIQRTQQEDSAVYLCASSPRQGEGPYEQYFGPGTRLTVT.

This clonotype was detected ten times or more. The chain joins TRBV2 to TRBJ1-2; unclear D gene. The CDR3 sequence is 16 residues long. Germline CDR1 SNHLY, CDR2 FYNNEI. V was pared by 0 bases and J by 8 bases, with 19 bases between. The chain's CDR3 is CASSEADRAPSKGYTF. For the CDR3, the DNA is TGTGCCAGCAGTGAAGCAGACCGGGCCCCTTCGAAGGGCTACACCTTC.

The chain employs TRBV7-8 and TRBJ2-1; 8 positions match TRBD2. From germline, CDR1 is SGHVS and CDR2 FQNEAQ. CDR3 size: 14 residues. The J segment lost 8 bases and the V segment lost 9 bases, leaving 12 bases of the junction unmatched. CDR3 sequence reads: CASSMRAGEDEQFF. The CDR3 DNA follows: TGTGCCAGTAGTATGCGAGCGGGAGAGGATGAGCAGTTCTTC.

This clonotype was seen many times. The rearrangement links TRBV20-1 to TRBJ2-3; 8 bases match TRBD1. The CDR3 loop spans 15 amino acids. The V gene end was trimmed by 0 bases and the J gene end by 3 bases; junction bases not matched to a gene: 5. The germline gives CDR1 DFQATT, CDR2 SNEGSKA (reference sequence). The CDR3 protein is CSARDGTGPTDTQYF. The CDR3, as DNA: TGCAGTGCTAGAGATGGGACAGGCCCGACAGATACGCAGTATTTT.

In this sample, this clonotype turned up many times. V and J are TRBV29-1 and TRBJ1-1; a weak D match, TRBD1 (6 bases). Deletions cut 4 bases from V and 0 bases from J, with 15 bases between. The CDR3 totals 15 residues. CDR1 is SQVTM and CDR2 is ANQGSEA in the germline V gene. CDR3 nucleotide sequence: TGCAGCGTTGCTCCCAGGGGAAACATGAACACTGAAGCTTTCTTT. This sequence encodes CSVAPRGNMNTEAFF.

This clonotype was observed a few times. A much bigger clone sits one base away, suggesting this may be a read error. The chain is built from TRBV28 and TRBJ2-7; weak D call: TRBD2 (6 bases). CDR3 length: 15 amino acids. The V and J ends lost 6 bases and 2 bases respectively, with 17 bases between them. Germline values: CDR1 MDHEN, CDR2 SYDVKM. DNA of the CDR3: TGTGCCAGCAGATTGCGGGGCAGAGACCCCTACGAGCAGTACTTC. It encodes CASRLRGRDPYEQYF.

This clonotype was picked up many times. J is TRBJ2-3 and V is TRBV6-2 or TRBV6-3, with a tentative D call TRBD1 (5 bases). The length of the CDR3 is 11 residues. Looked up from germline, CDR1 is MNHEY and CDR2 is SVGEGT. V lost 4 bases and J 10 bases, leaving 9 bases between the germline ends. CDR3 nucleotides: TGTGCCAGCAGTTTAGGGGTGGCGCAGTATTTT. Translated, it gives CASSLGVAQYF.

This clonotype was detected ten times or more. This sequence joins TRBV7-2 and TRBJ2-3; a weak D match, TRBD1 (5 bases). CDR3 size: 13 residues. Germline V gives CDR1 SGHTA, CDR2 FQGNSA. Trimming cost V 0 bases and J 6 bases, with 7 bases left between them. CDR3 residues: CASSLAGVDTQYF. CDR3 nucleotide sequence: TGTGCCAGCAGCTTAGCAGGGGTGGATACGCAGTATTTT. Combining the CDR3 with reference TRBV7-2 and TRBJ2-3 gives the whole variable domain GAGVSQSPSNKVTEKGKDVELRCDPISGHTALYWYRQSLGQGLEFLIYFQGNSAPDKSGLPSDRFSAERTGGSVSTLTIQRTQQEDSAVYLCASSLAGVDTQYFGPGTRLTVL.

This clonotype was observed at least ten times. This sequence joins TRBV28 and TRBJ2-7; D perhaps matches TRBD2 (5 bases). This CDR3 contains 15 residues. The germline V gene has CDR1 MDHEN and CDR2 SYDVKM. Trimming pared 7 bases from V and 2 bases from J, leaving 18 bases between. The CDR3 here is CASNLKALDPYEQYF. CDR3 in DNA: TGTGCCAGCAACTTAAAGGCACTAGACCCCTACGAGCAGTACTTC.

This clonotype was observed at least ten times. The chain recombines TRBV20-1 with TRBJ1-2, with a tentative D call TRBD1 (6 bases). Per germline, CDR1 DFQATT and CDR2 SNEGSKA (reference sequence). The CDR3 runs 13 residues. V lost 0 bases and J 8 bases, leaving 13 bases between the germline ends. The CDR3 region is CSARDRGAGGYTF. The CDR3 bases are TGCAGTGCTAGAGATCGGGGGGCAGGCGGCTACACCTTC.

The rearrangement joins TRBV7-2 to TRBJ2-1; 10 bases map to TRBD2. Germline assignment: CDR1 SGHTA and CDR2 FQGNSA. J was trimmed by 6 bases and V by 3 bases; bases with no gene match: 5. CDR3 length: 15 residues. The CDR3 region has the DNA TGTGCCAGCAGCTTCCCGGGACTAGCGCCCAATGAGCAGTTCTTC. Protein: CASSFPGLAPNEQFF.

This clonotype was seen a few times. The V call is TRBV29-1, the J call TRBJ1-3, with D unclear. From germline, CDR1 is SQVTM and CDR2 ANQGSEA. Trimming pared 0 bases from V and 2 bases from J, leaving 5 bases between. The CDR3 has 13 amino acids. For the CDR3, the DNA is TGCAGCGTTGAAGAATGGGCTGGAAACACCATATATTTT. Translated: CSVEEWAGNTIYF.

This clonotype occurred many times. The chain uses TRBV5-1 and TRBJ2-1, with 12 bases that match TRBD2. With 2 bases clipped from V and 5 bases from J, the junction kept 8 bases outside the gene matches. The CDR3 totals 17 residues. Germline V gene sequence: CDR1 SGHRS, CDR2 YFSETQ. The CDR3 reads CASSFGLAGSADNEQFF. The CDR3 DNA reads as TGCGCCAGCAGCTTTGGACTAGCGGGATCAGCAGACAATGAGCAGTTCTTC.

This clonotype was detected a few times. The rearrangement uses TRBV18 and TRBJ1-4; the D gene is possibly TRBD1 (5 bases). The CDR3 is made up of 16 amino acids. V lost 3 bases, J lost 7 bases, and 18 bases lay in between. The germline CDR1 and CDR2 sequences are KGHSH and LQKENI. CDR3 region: CASSPILGTIGEKLFF. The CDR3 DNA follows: TGTGCCAGCTCACCTATTCTCGGGACGATTGGTGAAAAACTGTTTTTT.

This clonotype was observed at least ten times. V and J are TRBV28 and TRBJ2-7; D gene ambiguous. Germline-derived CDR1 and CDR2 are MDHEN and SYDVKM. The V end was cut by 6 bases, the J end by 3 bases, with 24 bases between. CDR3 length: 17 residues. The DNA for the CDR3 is TGTGCCAGCAGCCAAACCCGGGTCGTTTCGGTCTACTACGAGCAGTACTTC. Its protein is CASSQTRVVSVYYEQYF. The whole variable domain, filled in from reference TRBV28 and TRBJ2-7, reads DVKVTQSSRYLVKRTGEKVFLECVQDMDHENMFWYRQDPGLGLRLIYFSYDVKMKEKGDIPEGYSVSREKKERFSLILESASTNQTSMYLCASSQTRVVSVYYEQYFGPGTRLTVT.

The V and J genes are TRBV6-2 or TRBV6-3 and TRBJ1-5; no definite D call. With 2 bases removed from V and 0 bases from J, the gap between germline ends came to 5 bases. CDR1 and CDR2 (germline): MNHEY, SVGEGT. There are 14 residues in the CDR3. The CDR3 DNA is TGTGCCAGCAGTTACGGGGTTAGCAATCAGCCCCAGCATTTT. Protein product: CASSYGVSNQPQHF.

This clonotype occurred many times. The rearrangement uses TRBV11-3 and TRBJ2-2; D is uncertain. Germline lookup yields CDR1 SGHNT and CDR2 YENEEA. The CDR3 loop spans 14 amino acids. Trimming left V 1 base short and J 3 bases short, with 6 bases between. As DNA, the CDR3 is TGTGCCAGCAGCTTAGCTTCGGACACCGGGGAGCTGTTTTTT. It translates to CASSLASDTGELFF.

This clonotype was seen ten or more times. The CDR3 DNA follows: TGTGCCAGCACAGGGGGCGCCCACAATGAGCAGTTCTTC. Translating gives CASTGGAHNEQFF. The V and J genes are TRBV6-1 and TRBJ2-1; TRBD1 matches at 8 bases. The CDR3 is 13 residues long. The germline gives CDR1 MNHNS, CDR2 SASEGT. V lost 7 bases and J lost 5; bases outside the gene matches: 4.

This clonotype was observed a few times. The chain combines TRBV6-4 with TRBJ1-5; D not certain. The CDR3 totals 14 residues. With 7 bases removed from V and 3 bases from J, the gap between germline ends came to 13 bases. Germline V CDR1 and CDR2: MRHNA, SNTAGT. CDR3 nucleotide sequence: TGTGCCAGCAACTCGGGTTATACCAATCAGCCCCAGCATTTT. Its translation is CASNSGYTNQPQHF.

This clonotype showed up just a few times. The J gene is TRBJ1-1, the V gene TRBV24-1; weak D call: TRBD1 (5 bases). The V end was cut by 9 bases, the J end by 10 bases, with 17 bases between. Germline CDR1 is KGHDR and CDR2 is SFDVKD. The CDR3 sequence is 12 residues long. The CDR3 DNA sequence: TGTGCCACCCTGGGGGGATTCTCGGGAGCTTTCTTT. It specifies CATLGGFSGAFF.

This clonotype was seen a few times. CDR3: CASSLLQGQGYTF. The CDR3 DNA reads TGTGCCAGCAGTTTATTACAGGGGCAGGGCTACACCTTC. The V call is TRBV28, the J call TRBJ1-2, with 7 bases that match TRBD1. V dropped 1 base and J dropped 8; count of bases not matched to a gene: 4. Germline loops: CDR1 MDHEN, CDR2 SYDVKM. This CDR3 is built from 13 residues.

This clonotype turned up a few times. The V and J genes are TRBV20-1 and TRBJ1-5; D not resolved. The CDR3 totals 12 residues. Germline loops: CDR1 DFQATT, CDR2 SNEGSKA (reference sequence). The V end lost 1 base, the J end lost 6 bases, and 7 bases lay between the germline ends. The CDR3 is CSARGGSQPQHF. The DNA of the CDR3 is TGCAGTGCTAGAGGTGGGTCTCAGCCCCAGCATTTT.

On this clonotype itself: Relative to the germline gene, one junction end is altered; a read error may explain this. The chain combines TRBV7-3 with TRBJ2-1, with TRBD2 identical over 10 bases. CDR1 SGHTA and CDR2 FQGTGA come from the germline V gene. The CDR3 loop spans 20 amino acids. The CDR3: CASSPTATAGGPLSYNEHFF. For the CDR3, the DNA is TGTGCCAGCAGCCCCACGGCGACAGCGGGAGGGCCACTGTCCTACAATGAGCACTTCTTC.